A selection of T cell receptor beta chains follows, all from one sample in a study of OX40 agonist ivuxolimab in advanced cancers. Sequencing used immunoSEQ multiplex PCR; TCRdb keeps in-frame clones, though not all of them. Here the sample spans 35,000 to 45,000 clones, 87% being singletons. Specimen: CD4+ or CD8+ T cells sorted from blood, collected in a trial of the OX40 agonist ivuxolimab. All receptors come from an adult with an advanced solid tumor such as melanoma, head and neck, liver or kidney cancer. The CDR3 runs from the conserved cysteine through the conserved F or W. D genes are given only for firm matches. Only some rows state a clone size, as once, few, many or a class for expanded clones.

clone size	J gene	D gene	V gene	CDR3 DNA	CDR3 protein
-	TRBJ1-2	-	TRBV5-4	TGTGCCAGCAGCTTGTCAGGGGCCTATGGCTACACCTTC	CASSLSGAYGYTF
-	TRBJ2-1	-	TRBV4-1	TGCGCCAGCAGCCAAGATCCAGGACCGCGCCATGAGCAGTTCTTC	CASSQDPGPRHEQFF
-	TRBJ2-7	-	TRBV9	TGTGCCAGCAGCGTAGAGGCGGGTGGGTACGAGCAGTACTTC	CASSVEAGGYEQYF
-	TRBJ1-4	-	TRBV28	TGTGCCAGCAGTCTCTCCGGAGGTGTTGAAAAACTGTTTTTT	CASSLSGGVEKLFF
-	TRBJ2-7	TRBD2	TRBV5-4	TGTGCCAGCAGCCTACTAGCGGGGGGTGGCTCCTACGAGCAGTACTTC	CASSLLAGGGSYEQYF
-	TRBJ1-3	-	TRBV9	TGTGCCAGCAGCGTAGCCCCGACAACAAACACCATATATTTT	CASSVAPTTNTIYF
-	TRBJ2-7	TRBD1	TRBV25-1	TGTGCCAGCAGAGAACGACAGGGGAGGAGCTCCTACGAGCAGTACTTC	CASRERQGRSSYEQYF
-	TRBJ2-1	-	TRBV4-1	TGCGCCAGCAGCCAAGGGGACGCTAGTGCTAGGCAGTTCTTC	CASSQGDASARQFF
-	TRBJ1-2	TRBD1	TRBV18	TGTGCCAGCTCGAGGGACAGGGGTGACGACTATGGCTACACCTTC	CASSRDRGDDYGYTF
-	TRBJ2-3	-	TRBV5-1	TGCGCCAGCAGGAACGCAGATACGCAGTATTTT	CASRNADTQYF
few	TRBJ1-1	TRBD1	TRBV2	TGTGCCAGCAGTGAATGGCTCAGGGGGACTGAAGCTTTCTTT	CASSEWLRGTEAFF
-	TRBJ2-6	-	TRBV21-1	TGTGCCAGCAGCAAAATGACCTCAGGGGCTGGGGCCAACGTCCTGACTTTC	CASSKMTSGAGANVLTF
-	TRBJ2-1	TRBD2	TRBV5-1	TGCGCCAGCAGCTGGACTAGCGGCAGTCTCCGGAGGGAGCAGTTCTTC	CASSWTSGSLRREQFF
once	TRBJ1-4	-	TRBV18	TGTGCCAGCTCACTCTCCTCGGGTGGGGTGTCTGGTAATGAAAAACTGTTTTTT	CASSLSSGGVSGNEKLFF
-	TRBJ2-1	-	TRBV28	TGTGCCAGCGAGAATAGGGTATTAACTAATGAGCAGTTCTTC	CASENRVLTNEQFF
-	TRBJ2-3	-	TRBV11-3	TGTGCCAGCAGCTCGCCGGCGACGCCAGATACGCAGTATTTT	CASSSPATPDTQYF
-	TRBJ2-5	-	TRBV6-1	TGTGCCAGCAGCGGAAAAAGTCTGGCCCAGTACTTC	CASSGKSLAQYF
-	TRBJ2-1	-	TRBV11-2	TGTGCCAGCAGCTTTGGGACGAGGGATGAGCAGTTCTTC	CASSFGTRDEQFF
few	TRBJ2-1	-	TRBV6-1	TGTGCCAGCAGGCCGACAGGGAGGTCCGATGAGCAGTTCTTC	CASRPTGRSDEQFF
-	TRBJ1-2	-	TRBV18	TGTGCCAGCTCATCCTTGGAGGGTGAGGTCTATGGCTACACCTTC	CASSSLEGEVYGYTF
-	TRBJ2-3	-	TRBV5-4	TGTGCCAGCAGCTCCCGCCGGGTGGGGAAAGATACGCAGTATTTT	CASSSRRVGKDTQYF
-	TRBJ2-3	TRBD2	TRBV4-1	TGCGCCACCAATACAGTGTCCGGGGGGGTTTATGCAGATACGCAGTATTTT	CATNTVSGGVYADTQYF
-	TRBJ2-1	-	TRBV1	TGCACCAGCAGCCATGAGTTGAGGCTAGCGGTCAATGAGCAGTTCTTC	CTSSHELRLAVNEQFF
medium-sized	TRBJ1-2	-	TRBV29-1	TGCAGCGTTGCAGGGAGAGGAGGCTACACCTTC	CSVAGRGGYTF
-	TRBJ2-1	-	TRBV6-1	TGTGCCAGCAGTGAAAACGGGAGAGGGTATGAGCAGTTCTTC	CASSENGRGYEQFF
few	TRBJ1-6	-	TRBV21-1	TGTGCCAGCAGGAAAAACAGGGGGCATTCACCCCTCCACTTT	CASRKNRGHSPLHF
-	TRBJ2-3	-	TRBV5-8	TGTGCCAGCAGCCCAGGAGCGGGGAGGGGGGAAGGATCGCAGTATTTT	CASSPGAGRGEGSQYF
-	TRBJ1-2	-	TRBV4-1	TGCGCCAGCAGCCAAGACCCTGGACAGCCGAACTATGGCTACACCTTC	CASSQDPGQPNYGYTF
-	TRBJ2-7	-	TRBV7-9	TGTGCCAGCAGCAACCGGGACAACTCCTACGAGCAGTACTTC	CASSNRDNSYEQYF
-	TRBJ1-2	TRBD1	TRBV2	TGTGCCAGCAGGACAGGGTTAGCCCTCTATGGCTACACCTTC	CASRTGLALYGYTF
few	TRBJ1-6	TRBD1	TRBV5-8	TGTGCCAGCAGCTTGGGACAGGGAAATTCACCCCTCCACTTT	CASSLGQGNSPLHF
-	TRBJ1-1	TRBD1	TRBV18	TGTGCCAGCTCACCACGGGACAGGAACACTGAAGCTTTCTTT	CASSPRDRNTEAFF
-	TRBJ2-3	-	TRBV4-1	TGCGCCAGCAGCCAACAGGACTTAGATACGCAGTATTTT	CASSQQDLDTQYF
-	TRBJ2-7	-	TRBV6-5	TGTGCCAGCAGTCGAGGGGCATGGTACGAGCAGTACTTC	CASSRGAWYEQYF
-	TRBJ1-1	TRBD1	TRBV7-9	TGTGCCAGCAGCCCTGGGACAGCCGTTGAAGCTTTCTTT	CASSPGTAVEAFF
-	TRBJ1-6	-	TRBV7-9	TGTGCCAGCAGGCAACGAGGGGACGGGAATAATTCACCCCTCCACTTT	CASRQRGDGNNSPLHF
-	TRBJ1-4	TRBD1	TRBV5-1	TGCGCCAGCAGCTTAGGGACAGGGGCTGAAAAACTGTTTTTT	CASSLGTGAEKLFF
-	TRBJ2-2	-	TRBV6-5	TGTGCCAGCAGTTACAGTCAGAACACCGGGGAGCTGTTTTTT	CASSYSQNTGELFF
-	TRBJ2-7	TRBD2	TRBV11-3	TGTGCCAGCAGCCCGGGGGGAGAAATGAGCTCCTACGAGCAGTACTTC	CASSPGGEMSSYEQYF
-	TRBJ2-3	TRBD2	TRBV5-3	TGTGCCAGAACTCAGCGGGAGGGGAGCACAGATACGCAGTATTTT	CARTQREGSTDTQYF
few	TRBJ2-7	TRBD2	TRBV11-2	TGTGCCAGCAGTCCGTCCGGGAGGGCGTTCACCTACGAGCAGTACTTC	CASSPSGRAFTYEQYF
-	TRBJ1-2	-	TRBV2	TGTGCCAGCAGTGAAGACGGGGCTTACACCTTC	CASSEDGAYTF
-	TRBJ2-2	-	TRBV9	TGTGCCAGCAGCCGGGACTGGATGACCGGGGAGCTGTTTTTT	CASSRDWMTGELFF
-	TRBJ2-7	-	TRBV6-6	TGTGCCAGCAGTCGGGGACTGAGAAGCTCCTACGAGCAGTACTTC	CASSRGLRSSYEQYF
-	TRBJ2-6	-	TRBV7-8	TGTGCCAGTGGGGGAGGCAGGGCCAACTCTGGGGCCAACGTCCTGACTTTC	CASGGGRANSGANVLTF
-	TRBJ2-5	-	TRBV12-5	TGTGCTACCACACTAGCTACCCAGACCCAGTACTTC	CATTLATQTQYF
-	TRBJ2-1	-	TRBV6-1	TGTGCCAGCAGTGAACGCCTAGGCATCGATGAGCAGTTCTTC	CASSERLGIDEQFF